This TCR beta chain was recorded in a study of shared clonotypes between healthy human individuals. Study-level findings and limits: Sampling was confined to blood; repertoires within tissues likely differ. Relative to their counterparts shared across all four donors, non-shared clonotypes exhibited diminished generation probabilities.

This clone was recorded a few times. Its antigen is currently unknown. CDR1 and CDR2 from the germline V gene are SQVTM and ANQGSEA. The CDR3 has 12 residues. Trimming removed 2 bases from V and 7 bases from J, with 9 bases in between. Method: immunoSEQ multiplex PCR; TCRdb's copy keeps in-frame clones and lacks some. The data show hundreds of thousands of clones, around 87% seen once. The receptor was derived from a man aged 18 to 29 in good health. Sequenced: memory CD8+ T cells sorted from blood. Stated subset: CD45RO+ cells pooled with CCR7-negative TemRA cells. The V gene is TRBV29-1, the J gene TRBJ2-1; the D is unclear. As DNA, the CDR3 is TGCAGCGTTGAATTGTTCAGAAATGAGCAGTTCTTC. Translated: CSVELFRNEQFF.